A single sample is the source of the 26 T cell receptor beta chains below, sequenced in a study of blood T cell repertoires in COVID-19. The repertoire was sequenced with immunoSEQ multiplex PCR; TCRdb's copy has only in-frame clones and lacks some. The sample includes under 200,000 clones, about four fifths of them seen just once. The specimen was peripheral blood. The origin of the receptors is a woman aged 60-75 years with COVID-19, enrolled during active disease.

The V and J genes are TRBV9 and TRBJ2-5, with 8 positions matching TRBD1. With V trimmed by 1 base and J by 5 bases, 10 bases remained unmatched. The CDR3 consists of 16 residues. The germline V gene has CDR1 SGDLS and CDR2 YYNGEE. As DNA, the CDR3 is TGTGCCAGCAGCGTAATCGGTAGACAGGGGATGGAGACCCAGTACTTC. Its translation: CASSVIGRQGMETQYF.

The CDR3 nucleotides are TGTGCCAGCAGCGAGATGGGACAGGGCTACGAGCAGTACTTC. This translates into CASSEMGQGYEQYF. V is TRBV9 and J is TRBJ2-7; 9 nucleotides align to TRBD1. Trimming took 3 bases from V and 3 from J; bases not matched to a gene: 4. The length of the CDR3 is 14 residues. The germline CDR1 and CDR2 sequences are SGDLS and YYNGEE.

The chain uses TRBV10-3 and TRBJ1-5; no firm D call. From germline, CDR1 is ENHRY and CDR2 SYGVKD. V lost 4 bases to trimming and J lost 0 bases, with 13 bases between them. The CDR3 covers 16 residues. As DNA, the CDR3 is TGTGCCATCAGTGCATCAGACACCTATAGCAATCAGCCCCAGCATTTT. This gives the protein CAISASDTYSNQPQHF.

This chain uses TRBV3-1 (or the pseudogene TRBV3-2) with TRBJ2-5; 11 bases are shared with TRBD2. This CDR3 has 16 amino acids. CDR1 LGHDT and CDR2 YNNKEL come from the germline V gene (reference sequence). The junction had 7 bases not matched to a gene; V was cut back by 2 bases and J by 5 bases. CDR3 protein: CASSQRSGGARETQYF. For the CDR3, the DNA is TGTGCCAGCAGCCAACGTAGCGGGGGGGCCCGGGAGACCCAGTACTTC.

V is TRBV6-6 and J is TRBJ1-6; D is perhaps TRBD1 (6 bases). Germline CDR1 and CDR2: MNHNY and SVGAGI (reference sequence). The length of the CDR3 is 13 residues. The CDR3 is CAGRGGDNSPLHF. The CDR3 nucleotides are TGTGCGGGAAGAGGGGGGGATAATTCACCCCTCCACTTT.

Comments on this clone: The same CDR3 arises from other DNA sequences in this sample as well. The chain carries TRBV9 and TRBJ2-1; TRBD2 aligns across 7 bases. V shed 0 bases and J 4 bases; nucleotides not matched to a gene: 7. This CDR3 region has 16 residues. Looked up from germline, CDR1 is SGDLS and CDR2 is YYNGEE. CDR3 residues: CASSVAGQRGYNEQFF. CDR3 in DNA: TGTGCCAGCAGCGTAGCCGGCCAGCGGGGATACAATGAGCAGTTCTTC.

This clone has more than one count but fewer than ten. The CDR3 here is CAGGRGLSTDTQYF. CDR3 DNA sequence: TGTGCCGGGGGCAGGGGTTTGAGTACAGATACGCAGTATTTT. J is TRBJ2-3 and V is TRBV2; perhaps TRBD1 as D (6 bases). V was cut by 11 bases and J by 3 bases, with 18 bases left in between. Per germline, CDR1 SNHLY and CDR2 FYNNEI. This CDR3 is built from 14 residues.

The chain uses TRBV19 and TRBJ1-2, with 7 bases that match TRBD1. Unmatched junction bases numbered 5, after V lost 4 bases and J lost 3 bases. CDR1 LNHDA and CDR2 SQIVND come from the germline V gene (reference sequence). This CDR3 region has 14 residues. The CDR3 here is CASSSGGQYYGYTF. The CDR3 nucleotides read TGTGCCAGTAGTAGTGGGGGACAGTACTATGGCTACACCTTC.

The V call is TRBV10-3, the J call TRBJ1-2; tentative D call: TRBD1 (5 bases). Germline V CDR1 and CDR2: ENHRY, SYGVKD. The V end was cut by 0 bases, the J end by 1 base, with 12 bases between. The CDR3 runs to 16 residues. Here the CDR3 DNA reads TGTGCCATCAGTGAGTCGAACAGGAAATTTAACTATGGCTACACCTTC. Encoded protein: CAISESNRKFNYGYTF.

Turning to this clone: The same CDR3 can be traced to other DNA sequences in this sample. The gene calls are TRBV19 and TRBJ1-1; D unresolved. CDR1 and CDR2 from the germline V gene are LNHDA and SQIVND (reference sequence). The V gene lost 3 bases and the J gene lost 3 bases, with 8 bases spanning the gap. The CDR3 is made up of 13 amino acids. CDR3 DNA: TGTGCCAGTAGTATTAAGGGAGACACTGAAGCTTTCTTT. It translates to CASSIKGDTEAFF. Full variable domain (outside the CDR3, taken from reference TRBV19 and TRBJ1-1): DGGITQSPKYLFRKEGQNVTLSCEQNLNHDAMYWYRQDPGQGLRLIYYSQIVNDFQKGDIAEGYSVSREKKESFPLTVTSAQKNPTAFYLCASSIKGDTEAFFGQGTRLTVV.

The genes are TRBV2 and TRBJ2-7; maybe TRBD2 (5 bases). Germline V CDR1 and CDR2: SNHLY, FYNNEI. The V gene lost 3 bases and the J gene lost 3 bases, with 18 bases spanning the gap. The CDR3 extends over 16 amino acids. This chain's CDR3 is CASSDATSAEIYEQYF. The CDR3 DNA is TGTGCCAGCAGTGATGCTACGTCAGCGGAAATCTACGAGCAGTACTTC.

The CDR3 sequence: CSAKVGGLNTIYF. The CDR3, as DNA: TGCAGCGCCAAGGTGGGGGGTCTAAACACCATATATTTT. The rearrangement uses TRBV29-1 and TRBJ1-3; D might be TRBD1 (5 bases). The V and J ends lost 7 bases and 6 bases respectively, with 16 bases between them. CDR3 length: 13 amino acids. CDR1 SQVTM and CDR2 ANQGSEA come from the germline V gene.

V and J are TRBV4-1 and TRBJ2-7; a possible D gene is TRBD2 (5 bases). The V end lost 5 bases, the J end lost 6 bases, and 14 bases lay between the germline ends. Germline assignment: CDR1 MGHRA and CDR2 YSYEKL. CDR3 length: 13 residues. This CDR3 is CASSVFLEGEQYV. The CDR3 DNA sequence: TGCGCCAGCAGCGTCTTCCTAGAGGGCGAGCAGTACGTC.

The chain joins TRBV7-2 to TRBJ2-6; D not resolved. Deletions cut 1 base from V and 0 bases from J, with 10 bases between. This CDR3 comprises 17 residues. Germline V gene data show CDR1 as SGHTA and CDR2 as FQGNSA. The chain's CDR3 is CASSLGSSNSGANVLTF. For the CDR3, the DNA is TGTGCCAGCAGCTTAGGGAGCTCGAACTCTGGGGCCAACGTCCTGACTTTC.

This rearrangement joins TRBV24-1 to TRBJ2-7, with a weak D call TRBD2 (6 bases). The CDR3 is 14 residues long. V was trimmed by 4 bases and J by 2 bases, leaving 11 bases between them. CDR1 and CDR2 from the germline V gene are KGHDR and SFDVKD. The CDR3 DNA reads as TGTGCCACCAGTGACCCCCAGCGGGCCTACGAGCAGTACTTC. It codes for CATSDPQRAYEQYF.

V and J are TRBV19 and TRBJ1-2, with 11 bases lining up with TRBD1. The CDR3 is 17 residues long. Germline values: CDR1 LNHDA, CDR2 SQIVND (reference sequence). Trimming took 5 bases from V and 6 from J; bases not matched to a gene: 14. The CDR3 spells CASSYIPGGQGVNGYTF. CDR3 sequence (DNA): TGTGCCAGTAGTTATATCCCAGGGGGACAGGGGGTGAATGGCTACACCTTC.

This clone was seen more than once but under ten times. The CDR3 DNA follows: TGTGCCAGCAGCGGACCGGGAGGGCCGGGGAAGTATTTT. This sequence encodes CASSGPGGPGKYF. The chain recombines TRBV9 with TRBJ2-3; TRBD2 matches at 8 bases. Germline lookup yields CDR1 SGDLS and CDR2 YYNGEE. The V and J ends lost 3 bases and 13 bases, in that order; junction bases with no gene match: 10. The CDR3 totals 13 residues.

In its sample, this clone was seen a few times. The V gene is TRBV7-8, the J gene TRBJ2-7; D gene unclear. The germline CDR1 and CDR2 sequences are SGHVS and FQNEAQ. V was shortened by 6 bases and J by 4 bases, with 13 bases between the two germline ends. The CDR3 runs 13 residues. CDR3 bases: TGTGCCAGCAGTACTTTCCGGGTTTACGAGCAGTACTTC. Its translation: CASSTFRVYEQYF.

V gene TRBV18 combines with J gene TRBJ2-3, with D unclear. Trimming stripped 4 bases from V and 4 bases from J, with 9 bases between. Germline lookup yields CDR1 KGHSH and CDR2 LQKENI. The CDR3 is 13 residues long. This CDR3 reads CASSRLEADTQYF. The CDR3 nucleotides are TGTGCCAGCTCACGATTAGAAGCAGATACGCAGTATTTT.

This chain joins TRBV6-1 and TRBJ2-7; D remains unclear. CDR3 length equals 15 residues. The germline V gene encodes CDR1 MNHNS and CDR2 SASEGT. Trimming removed 2 bases from V and 7 bases from J, with 18 bases in between. CDR3 sequence: CASSEYIAPLPEQYV. The CDR3 coding sequence is TGTGCCAGCAGTGAATATATAGCACCCCTTCCAGAGCAGTACGTC.

The V and J genes are TRBV11-2 and TRBJ1-5; 7 positions match TRBD1. With 1 base clipped from V and 3 bases from J, the junction kept 3 bases outside the gene matches. CDR1 is SGHAT and CDR2 is FQNNGV in the germline V gene. The CDR3 has 15 amino acids. CDR3 bases: TGTGCCAGCAGCTTAGGTACAGGGGTCAATCAGCCCCAGCATTTT. Residues: CASSLGTGVNQPQHF.

The chain combines TRBV5-1 with TRBJ2-2; the D gene is possibly TRBD1 (5 bases). Germline lookup yields CDR1 SGHRS and CDR2 YFSETQ. The CDR3 contains 14 residues. The V and J ends lost 4 bases and 0 bases respectively, with 7 bases between them. The CDR3 loop is CASSRTTNTGELFF. The DNA for the CDR3 is TGCGCCAGCAGCCGGACAACGAACACCGGGGAGCTGTTTTTT.

This clone was observed once. The chain employs TRBV6-5 and TRBJ1-1; 12 positions agree with TRBD1. Germline assignment: CDR1 MNHEY and CDR2 SVGAGI. V lost 1 base, J lost 6 bases, and 6 bases stayed unmatched. This CDR3 is 16 amino acids long. The CDR3 loop is CASSYLGQGARAEAFF. Written as DNA, the CDR3 is TGTGCCAGCAGTTACTTGGGACAGGGGGCGCGGGCTGAAGCTTTCTTT.

The genes are TRBV6-4 and TRBJ2-3; no definite D call. The germline V gene encodes CDR1 MRHNA and CDR2 SNTAGT. The CDR3 spans 12 residues. V lost 0 bases, J lost 5 bases, and 3 bases lay in between. CDR3 in DNA: TGTGCCAGCAGTGACTCTAGAGATACGCAGTATTTT. Its translation: CASSDSRDTQYF.

V is TRBV2 and J is TRBJ2-1; perhaps TRBD1 as D (6 bases). Trimming stripped 9 bases from V and 4 bases from J, with 19 bases between. The CDR3 is made up of 15 amino acids. The germline gives CDR1 SNHLY, CDR2 FYNNEI. The CDR3 sequence is CASNKLLQGYNEQFF. The CDR3 DNA follows: TGTGCCAGTAACAAGCTCTTACAGGGTTACAATGAGCAGTTCTTC.

The rearrangement joins TRBV5-8 to TRBJ1-1, with unresolved D. Germline assignment: CDR1 SGHTS and CDR2 YDEGEE. V lost 1 base to trimming and J lost 0 bases, with 7 bases between them. CDR3 size: 14 residues. CDR3 bases: TGTGCCAGCAGCTTGACGGTCATGAACACTGAAGCTTTCTTT. This codes for CASSLTVMNTEAFF.